This entry lists 11 T cell receptor beta chains sequenced from one sample in a study of breast tumors, draining lymph nodes, adjacent tissues. Using its own MiXCR run on the multiplex PCR reads, TCRdb lists one record per CDR3 protein. The data hold 85,000 to 120,000 distinct CDR3 sequences, with about 31% observed a single time. The lymph nodes were axillary draining lymph nodes from breast cancer patients. What was sequenced was axillary lymph node tissue. These receptors all stem from a female donor with breast cancer. Some clones in this sample may be carry-over from other donors' samples.

V usage is TRBV5-1 and J usage is TRBJ2-2, with 8 bases matching TRBD1. This CDR3 contains 15 residues. The germline V gene encodes CDR1 SGHRS and CDR2 YFSETQ. Trimming at V came to 4 bases and at J to 2 bases, leaving 4 bases not matched to a gene. The CDR3 spells CASSVGQGNTGELFF. The CDR3 DNA follows: TGCGCCAGCAGCGTCGGACAGGGAAACACCGGGGAGCTGTTTTTT.

This clonotype was counted many times. This chain uses TRBV19 with TRBJ1-4, with D possibly being TRBD1 (5 bases). Per germline, CDR1 LNHDA and CDR2 SQIVND (reference sequence). The ends were cut back, 8 bases at V and 8 bases at J, with 15 bases in the middle. The CDR3 has 13 residues. CDR3 nucleotide sequence: TGTGCCAGTGGTACAGGTGTCGGAGAAAAACTGTTTTTT. Its translation: CASGTGVGEKLFF.

This clonotype was counted many times. The gene calls are TRBV11-2 and TRBJ1-6, with no clear D. Deletions cut 2 bases from V and 5 bases from J, with 10 bases between. The CDR3 consists of 15 residues. Germline V gene data show CDR1 as SGHAT and CDR2 as FQNNGV. As DNA, the CDR3 is TGTGCCAGCAGCTTAACCGTACAGCATAATTCACCCCTCCACTTT. Amino acids: CASSLTVQHNSPLHF.

For this clonotype: A read error may be the cause here, since a much bigger clone is one base away. The chain is built from TRBV28 and TRBJ2-6; weak D call: TRBD1 (6 bases). The germline CDR1 and CDR2 sequences are MDHEN and SYDVKM. The CDR3 is made up of 15 amino acids. The CDR3 coding sequence is TGTGCCAGCAAATCCCAGGGGCCTGGGGCCAGCGTCCTGACTTTC. As protein: CASKSQGPGASVLTF. Full variable domain (rest looked up from reference TRBV28 and TRBJ2-6): DVKVTQSSRYLVKRTGEKVFLECVQDMDHENMFWYRQDPGLGLRLIYFSYDVKMKEKGDIPEGYSVSREKKERFSLILESASTNQTSMYLCASKSQGPGASVLTFGAGSRLTVL.

This clonotype was detected only a few times. Its ends do not fully match the called genes, so a read error is possible. The genes are TRBV6-5 and TRBJ2-4; 7 bases map to TRBD1. This CDR3 comprises 17 residues. CDR1 and CDR2 from the germline V gene are MNHEY and SVGAGI. CDR3 nucleotides: TGTGCCGGCAGTTCGAAATGGACAGGACTAGCCAAAAACATTCAGTACTTC. Amino acids: CAGSSKWTGLAKNIQYF.

This clonotype occurred many times. This CDR3 reads CSARISFTGELFF. Here the CDR3 DNA reads TGCAGTGCTCGAATAAGCTTCACCGGGGAGCTGTTTTTT. The gene calls are TRBV20-1 and TRBJ2-2; no clear D gene. The CDR3 spans 13 residues. Between the trimmed V and J ends, which lost 5 bases and 4 bases, there was a span of 11 bases. Germline V gene sequence: CDR1 DFQATT, CDR2 SNEGSKA (reference sequence).

This chain joins TRBV9 and TRBJ2-5; D unclear. The CDR3 consists of 11 residues. V lost 3 bases and J 5 bases, leaving 5 bases between the germline ends. From germline, CDR1 is SGDLS and CDR2 YYNGEE. The CDR3 loop is CASSDGETQYF. In DNA, the CDR3 is TGTGCCAGCAGCGACGGGGAGACCCAGTACTTC. Variable domain in full (rest from reference TRBV9 and TRBJ2-5): DSGVTQTPKHLITATGQRVTLRCSPRSGDLSVYWYQQSLDQGLQFLIQYYNGEERAKGNILERFSAQQFPDLHSELNLSSLELGDSALYFCASSDGETQYFGPGTRLLVL.

This clonotype was counted a single time. This chain connects TRBV5-1 to TRBJ1-5, with D perhaps TRBD1 (5 bases). Germline CDR1 is SGHRS and CDR2 is YFSETQ. The CDR3 has 14 amino acids. Trimming left V 5 bases short and J 11 bases short, with 20 bases between. This CDR3 is CASRDTSGGETQHF. CDR3 nucleotide sequence: TGCGCCAGCAGAGATACTAGCGGGGGAGAGACCCAGCATTTT.

This clonotype was seen ten or more times. This CDR3 reads CASSLGVGTSGVTDTQYF. The CDR3 nucleotides are TGTGCCAGCAGCTTAGGGGTCGGGACTAGCGGAGTCACAGATACGCAGTATTTT. The V call is TRBV6-5, the J call TRBJ2-3; 11 bases line up with TRBD2. Trimming at V came to 6 bases and at J to 2 bases, leaving 13 bases not matched to a gene. CDR1 is MNHEY and CDR2 is SVGAGI in the germline V gene. The CDR3 consists of 18 residues.

This clonotype has a count of ten or more. This rearrangement joins TRBV4-2 to TRBJ2-1; 9 nucleotides line up with TRBD2. The CDR3 is 17 residues long. V lost 0 bases and J lost 3; bases outside the gene matches: 6. Germline loops: CDR1 LGHNA, CDR2 YNFKEQ. CDR3 region: CASSQDLAGSFYNEQFF. The CDR3 bases are TGTGCCAGCAGCCAAGACCTAGCGGGATCCTTCTACAATGAGCAGTTCTTC.

This clonotype has a count of ten or more. The V call is TRBV5-6, the J call TRBJ2-3; D gene unclear. V gave up 6 bases and J gave up 2 bases, with 13 bases separating them. The germline V gene has CDR1 SGHDT and CDR2 YYEEEE. The length of the CDR3 is 14 residues. The CDR3 protein is CASIMGQNTDTQYF. The CDR3 coding sequence is TGTGCCAGCATCATGGGCCAGAACACAGATACGCAGTATTTT.